Below, 6 T cell receptor beta chains from the same sample are listed, as sequenced in a study of blood T cell repertoires in COVID-19. Sequenced by immunoSEQ multiplex PCR; TCRdb stores in-frame clones only, minus some. The data contain hundreds of thousands of clones, about 91% of them singletons. Sequencing was carried out using PBMCs or T cells enriched from blood (not recorded which). The receptors originated from a woman aged 25-40 years with acute COVID-19.

This chain connects TRBV4-1 to TRBJ1-2; no clear D gene. V dropped 0 bases and J dropped 8 bases, with 16 bases sitting between them. The CDR3 extends over 15 amino acids. Germline V gene sequence: CDR1 MGHRA, CDR2 YSYEKL. CDR3: CASSQEGGGSGGYTF. CDR3 bases: TGCGCCAGCAGCCAAGAGGGAGGAGGCTCGGGGGGCTACACCTTC.

The V call is TRBV27, the J call TRBJ1-6, with 11 positions matching TRBD1. The CDR3 contains 17 residues. Germline assignment: CDR1 MNHEY and CDR2 SMNVEV (reference sequence). J gave up 9 bases and V 2 bases, and 9 bases lay outside the gene matches. DNA of the CDR3: TGTGCCAGCAGTTTACGGTCAGTGGGACAGGGGGTTTCACCCCTCCACTTT. This encodes CASSLRSVGQGVSPLHF.

CDR3 sequence reads: CASSSGHYDGYTF. The CDR3 DNA reads as TGCGCCAGCAGCTCGGGACATTACGATGGCTACACCTTC. This rearrangement joins TRBV5-1 to TRBJ1-2, with TRBD1 as a possible D gene (6 bases). Germline V CDR1 and CDR2: SGHRS, YFSETQ. V lost 3 bases and J lost 6, with 12 bases in between. The CDR3 is made up of 13 amino acids.

The chain combines TRBV12-3 or TRBV12-4 with TRBJ2-1, with TRBD2 matching over 10 bases. This CDR3 spans 13 amino acids. Trimming took 8 bases from V and 4 from J; bases not matched to a gene: 2. As DNA, the CDR3 is TGTGCCAGCGGACTAGCGGAATACAATGAGCAGTTCTTC. Translating gives CASGLAEYNEQFF.

This chain uses TRBV18 with TRBJ1-1; D may be TRBD1 (5 bases). Between the trimmed V and J ends, which lost 3 bases and 9 bases, there was a span of 17 bases. CDR1 and CDR2 (germline): KGHSH, LQKENI. This CDR3 spans 14 amino acids. CDR3 DNA sequence: TGTGCCAGCTCACCGTTGGGGCAGACAGCTAAAGCTTTCTTT. Its translation: CASSPLGQTAKAFF.

J is TRBJ1-3 and V is TRBV6-6; the D gene is possibly TRBD1 (6 bases). The V end lost 8 bases, the J end lost 1 base, and 18 bases lay between the germline ends. The CDR3 is made up of 16 amino acids. The germline gives CDR1 MNHNY, CDR2 SVGAGI (reference sequence). The CDR3 reads CASVGGGPLSGNTIYF. DNA of the CDR3: TGTGCCAGCGTAGGGGGGGGGCCCCTGTCTGGAAACACCATATATTTT.